One sample yielded the 20 T cell receptor beta chains listed below, sequenced in a study of response to subunit inactivated influenza vaccine. In TCRdb, the RT-PCR reads were re-called with MiXCR into one record per CDR3 protein. The sample shows under 950,000 distinct CDR3 sequences, over 20% of them seen only once. Sample: PBMCs from blood, taken around 5 days after vaccination. Receptors were obtained from a man aged 45-65 years who received an inactivated influenza vaccine.

The genes are TRBV7-2 and TRBJ1-2; a possible D gene is TRBD1 (5 bases). The CDR3 sequence is 17 residues long. Germline loops: CDR1 SGHTA, CDR2 FQGNSA. V lost 1 base, J lost 2 bases, and 17 bases lay in between. CDR3 protein: CASSLGPPGTVNYGYTF. The CDR3 bases are TGTGCCAGCAGCTTAGGACCACCAGGGACCGTAAACTATGGCTACACCTTC.

There are a few counts of this clonotype. This chain links TRBV12-3 or TRBV12-4 with TRBJ2-2; D tentatively fits TRBD1 or TRBD2 (5 bases each). Trimming took 10 bases from V and 1 from J, leaving 10 bases between them. This CDR3 spans 13 amino acids. CDR3: CATRGGNTGELFF. The DNA of the CDR3 is TGTGCCACCCGTGGGGGGAACACCGGGGAGCTGTTTTTT.

This chain links TRBV29-1 with TRBJ2-1; a possible D gene is TRBD1 (6 bases). This CDR3 has 13 amino acids. Trimming took off 4 bases at V and 4 bases at J, with 11 bases between the two ends. The V gene's germline CDR1 is SQVTM and CDR2 ANQGSEA. The CDR3 loop reads CSVVGQPYNEQFF. CDR3 in DNA: TGCAGCGTTGTGGGACAACCTTACAATGAGCAGTTCTTC.

This CDR3 is CASSESSGRASDEQFF. The CDR3 region has the DNA TGTGCCAGCAGCGAAAGTAGCGGGAGGGCCTCGGATGAGCAGTTCTTC. The chain combines TRBV9 with TRBJ2-1; TRBD2 matches 11 bases. The CDR3 length is 16 residues. V dropped 3 bases and J dropped 8; count of bases not matched to a gene: 10. The germline V gene has CDR1 SGDLS and CDR2 YYNGEE.

This clonotype occurred a few times. CDR3 sequence (DNA): TGTGCCAGCAGAGTAGCGGGAGGGGGGGCAGATACGCAGTATTTT. The encoded protein is CASRVAGGGADTQYF. The chain combines TRBV12-3 or TRBV12-4 with TRBJ2-3; 11 positions match TRBD2. V shed 6 bases and J 4 bases; nucleotides not matched to a gene: 6. The CDR3 spans 15 residues.

This clonotype was found a few times. This chain joins TRBV9 and TRBJ2-3; tentatively, D is TRBD1 (6 bases). CDR1 is SGDLS and CDR2 is YYNGEE in the germline V gene. Trimming shortened V by 4 bases and J by 6 bases, and 9 bases separated the two germline ends. The CDR3 totals 12 residues. The CDR3 sequence is CASSSTGDTQYF. Written as DNA, the CDR3 is TGTGCCAGCAGCTCTACAGGGGATACGCAGTATTTT. Based on the CDR3 plus reference TRBV9 and TRBJ2-3, the full variable domain is DSGVTQTPKHLITATGQRVTLRCSPRSGDLSVYWYQQSLDQGLQFLIQYYNGEERAKGNILERFSAQQFPDLHSELNLSSLELGDSALYFCASSSTGDTQYFGPGTRLTVL.

This chain connects TRBV29-1 to TRBJ1-2; D is perhaps TRBD1 (6 bases). The CDR3 contains 13 residues. CDR1 and CDR2 from the germline V gene are SQVTM and ANQGSEA. V shed 7 bases and J shed 5 bases, with 17 bases lying between them. CDR3 sequence (DNA): TGCAGCGCTGCCGGGACACAAACGTATGGCTACACCTTC. Amino acids: CSAAGTQTYGYTF.

This chain joins TRBV20-1 and TRBJ2-3, with 11 bases lining up with TRBD2. V lost 6 bases and J lost 4; bases outside the gene matches: 6. From germline, CDR1 is DFQATT and CDR2 SNEGSKA (reference sequence). The CDR3 runs 14 residues. This CDR3 reads CSAELAGVADTQYF. Written as DNA, the CDR3 is TGCAGTGCAGAACTAGCGGGAGTAGCAGATACGCAGTATTTT.

The chain is built from TRBV25-1 and TRBJ1-2; 9 nucleotides match TRBD1. The germline V gene encodes CDR1 MGHDK and CDR2 SYGVNS. The CDR3 is 16 amino acids. Trimming took 0 bases from V and 2 from J; bases not matched to a gene: 4. CDR3 bases: TGTGCCAGCAGTGAATATAGTACAGGGGGCAACTATGGCTACACCTTC. This codes for CASSEYSTGGNYGYTF.

V gene TRBV7-2 combines with J gene TRBJ2-3; D not resolved. This CDR3 region has 15 residues. Trimming removed 2 bases from V and 4 bases from J, with 13 bases in between. Germline V gene sequence: CDR1 SGHTA, CDR2 FQGNSA. CDR3 region: CASSLKVSWADTQYF. CDR3 coding DNA: TGTGCCAGCAGCTTAAAGGTGAGCTGGGCAGATACGCAGTATTTT.

This clonotype was detected a few times. The chain combines TRBV5-1 with TRBJ1-3, with D possibly being TRBD1 (6 bases). Germline CDR1 and CDR2: SGHRS and YFSETQ. V was pared by 5 bases and J by 4 bases, with 16 bases between. The CDR3 runs 15 residues. CDR3 loop: CASSSGHMEGNTIYF. The CDR3 bases are TGCGCCAGCAGTTCGGGACACATGGAAGGAAACACCATATATTTT.

The gene calls are TRBV6-1 and TRBJ2-1; the D gene could be TRBD1 or TRBD2 (5 bases each). Germline CDR1 and CDR2: MNHNS and SASEGT. V lost 7 bases and J lost 4, with 14 bases in between. CDR3 length: 14 amino acids. Here the CDR3 DNA reads TGTGCCAGCAATCCTGGGGGACGTTACAATGAGCAGTTCTTC. Protein sequence: CASNPGGRYNEQFF.

This clonotype showed up just a few times. This chain links TRBV20-1 with TRBJ2-1; no definite D call. V was clipped by 1 base and J by 0 bases, with 10 bases between them. CDR1 is DFQATT, CDR2 SNEGSKA, per germline (reference sequence). CDR3 length: 15 amino acids. In nucleotides, the CDR3 is TGCAGTGCTAGAGGACTGCCAAGCTCCTACAATGAGCAGTTCTTC. Protein: CSARGLPSSYNEQFF.

CDR3 sequence (DNA): TGTGCCAGCAGGGCCGCGGAGGGAGATACGCAGTATTTT. Amino acid sequence: CASRAAEGDTQYF. The chain is built from TRBV6-4 and TRBJ2-3, with D possibly being TRBD2 (6 bases). The CDR3 extends over 13 amino acids. Per germline, CDR1 MRHNA and CDR2 SNTAGT. Trimming shortened V by 6 bases and J by 5 bases, and 12 bases separated the two germline ends.

CDR3 DNA sequence: TGTGCCAGCAGCCCAAAAGACTGGGACTACGAGCAGTACTTC. Translating it yields CASSPKDWDYEQYF. The rearrangement links TRBV5-5 to TRBJ2-7; D is unclear. The CDR3 sequence is 14 residues long. Germline lookup yields CDR1 SGHKS and CDR2 YYEKEE (reference sequence). V dropped 4 bases and J dropped 3 bases, with 14 bases sitting between them.

This clonotype was seen a few times. This sequence joins TRBV10-3 and TRBJ2-7, with TRBD2 matching 8 bases. The CDR3 totals 15 residues. Germline lookup yields CDR1 ENHRY and CDR2 SYGVKD. Germline trimming cut 4 bases from V and 2 bases from J; bases unmatched to any gene: 7. The CDR3, as DNA: TGTGCCATCAGTGTTAGAGCGGGAGTCCCCTACGAGCAGTACTTC. Its protein product is CAISVRAGVPYEQYF.

The V call is TRBV6-2 or TRBV6-3, the J call TRBJ1-5; a weak D match, TRBD1 (6 bases). CDR3 length: 16 residues. The ends were cut back, 5 bases at V and 4 bases at J, with 18 bases in the middle. The germline CDR1 and CDR2 sequences are MNHEY and SVGEGT. The CDR3 sequence is CASSVLGLQGNQPQHF. Written as DNA, the CDR3 is TGTGCCAGCAGTGTGCTGGGGCTACAGGGAAATCAGCCCCAGCATTTT.

This clonotype showed up just a few times. The chain has TRBV29-1 and TRBJ2-7, with 9 bases lining up with TRBD1. The CDR3 contains 13 residues. The V segment lost 1 base and the J segment 6 bases; nucleotides outside the gene matches: 4. Germline CDR1 SQVTM, CDR2 ANQGSEA. CDR3 bases: TGCAGCGTTGAAGGACAGGGGGGACGCGAGCAGTACTTC. Residues: CSVEGQGGREQYF.

The chain joins TRBV6-5 to TRBJ2-7; no definite D call. The CDR3 covers 14 residues. The germline V and J ends were trimmed by 1 base and 2 bases, with 9 bases remaining between them. CDR1 MNHEY and CDR2 SVGAGI come from the germline V gene. The CDR3 DNA follows: TGTGCCAGCAGTTACTACGGCAGCACCTACGAGCAGTACTTC. The encoded protein is CASSYYGSTYEQYF.

V and J are TRBV12-3 or TRBV12-4 and TRBJ1-2; D gene ambiguous. The CDR3 runs 14 residues. Trimming cost V 1 base and J 0 bases, with 6 bases left between them. The CDR3 loop reads CASSLGKSNYGYTF. DNA for the CDR3: TGTGCCAGCAGTTTAGGCAAGTCTAACTATGGCTACACCTTC.